A single sample is the source of the 31 T cell receptor beta chains below, sequenced in a study of blood T cell repertoires in COVID-19. Only in-frame clones appear in the TCRdb table, and some are missing; sequencing was by immunoSEQ multiplex PCR. The data hold approximately 300,000 clones, with about 92% observed a single time. Sequencing was performed on PBMCs or T cells enriched from blood (not recorded which). These receptors all stem from a woman between 25 and 40 years old who had recovered from COVID-19.

V is TRBV4-1 and J is TRBJ2-3; D possibly corresponds to TRBD1 (5 bases). The CDR3 runs 16 residues. Per the germline V gene, CDR1 is MGHRA and CDR2 is YSYEKL. V was clipped by 6 bases and J by 6 bases, with 22 bases between them. The CDR3: CASSGAGMGPEDTQYF. CDR3 nucleotide sequence: TGCGCCAGCAGTGGGGCAGGGATGGGGCCCGAGGATACGCAGTATTTT.

The genes are TRBV19 and TRBJ2-3; D unresolved. Trimming removed 1 base from V and 3 bases from J, with 11 bases in between. Germline V gene sequence: CDR1 LNHDA, CDR2 SQIVND (reference sequence). This CDR3 has 15 amino acids. CDR3 amino acids: CASSIGNSHTDTQYF. The CDR3 DNA sequence: TGTGCCAGTAGTATAGGAAACAGCCATACAGATACGCAGTATTTT.

The J gene is TRBJ2-1, the V gene TRBV29-1; 14 nucleotides match TRBD2. This CDR3 region has 16 residues. Germline-derived CDR1 and CDR2 are SQVTM and ANQGSEA. The V and J ends lost 6 bases and 8 bases, in that order; junction bases with no gene match: 12. CDR3: CSVGTSGSSVSDEQFF. The CDR3 DNA follows: TGCAGCGTCGGGACTAGCGGGAGTTCGGTATCGGATGAGCAGTTCTTC.

The rearrangement links TRBV30 to TRBJ1-2; D is uncertain. The germline CDR1 and CDR2 sequences are GTSNPN and SVGIG (reference sequence). The germline V and J ends were trimmed by 1 base and 4 bases, with 10 bases remaining between them. CDR3 length: 13 amino acids. CDR3 sequence reads: CAWSGAPGYGYTF. The CDR3 DNA reads TGTGCCTGGAGTGGGGCGCCTGGCTATGGCTACACCTTC.

The chain recombines TRBV5-6 with TRBJ2-2, with 15 bases aligning to TRBD2. This CDR3 is built from 18 residues. V shed 3 bases, J shed 1 base, and the junction held 4 bases outside the gene matches. Germline V gives CDR1 SGHDT, CDR2 YYEEEE. In DNA form, the CDR3 reads TGTGCCAGCAGCTGGAGGGGACTAGCGGGAGGGAACACCGGGGAGCTGTTTTTT. The encoded protein is CASSWRGLAGGNTGELFF.

The chain combines TRBV6-5 with TRBJ2-7, with 7 bases identical to TRBD1. Germline CDR1 and CDR2: MNHEY and SVGAGI. CDR3 length: 12 amino acids. The V gene end was trimmed by 10 bases and the J gene end by 3 bases; junction bases not matched to a gene: 6. This CDR3 reads CATTQGSYEQYF. In DNA form, the CDR3 reads TGTGCCACAACACAGGGGAGCTACGAGCAGTACTTC.

This clone was detected only once. The chain combines TRBV5-5 with TRBJ2-3; the match to TRBD1 covers 7 bases. The CDR3 loop spans 15 amino acids. The ends lost 4 bases at V and 6 bases at J; junction bases unmatched: 11. The V gene's germline CDR1 is SGHKS and CDR2 YYEKEE (reference sequence). CDR3 loop: CASSERDRVIDTQYF. DNA of the CDR3: TGTGCCAGCAGCGAACGAGACAGGGTCATTGATACGCAGTATTTT.

J is TRBJ2-7 and V is TRBV5-1; possibly TRBD2 for D (7 bases). The V gene lost 0 bases and the J gene lost 3 bases, with 16 bases spanning the gap. Germline V gene lookup returns CDR1 SGHRS and CDR2 YFSETQ. This CDR3 is built from 16 residues. CDR3: CASSLVGGRLYYEQYF. CDR3 nucleotide sequence: TGCGCCAGCAGCTTGGTGGGGGGGCGCCTGTACTACGAGCAGTACTTC. Complete variable domain (other parts from reference TRBV5-1 and TRBJ2-7): KAGVTQTPRYLIKTRGQQVTLSCSPISGHRSVSWYQQTPGQGLQFLFEYFSETQRNKGNFPGRFSGRQFSNSRSEMNVSTLELGDSALYLCASSLVGGRLYYEQYFGPGTRLTVT.

CDR3 in DNA: TGTGCCAGCAGCTTAGTACAGGGGGCAGGTAATGGAGAGACCCAGTACTTC. Protein: CASSLVQGAGNGETQYF. The chain has TRBV13 and TRBJ2-5; 9 nucleotides line up with TRBD1. In germline, CDR1 is PRHDT, CDR2 FYEKMQ (reference sequence). The CDR3 consists of 17 residues. The V segment lost 1 base and the J segment 4 bases; nucleotides outside the gene matches: 10.

The rearrangement uses TRBV3-1 (or the pseudogene TRBV3-2) and TRBJ2-7; 8 positions match TRBD2. The germline V gene encodes CDR1 LGHDT and CDR2 YNNKEL (reference sequence). The CDR3 covers 16 residues. Trimming cost V 1 base and J 2 bases; bases outside gene matches: 7. The DNA of the CDR3 is TGTGCCAGCAGCCAAGGTCCGCCTAGCGGGCCCTACGAGCAGTACTTC. The encoded protein is CASSQGPPSGPYEQYF.

This chain connects TRBV2 to TRBJ2-5; the D is unclear. This CDR3 is built from 13 residues. CDR1 is SNHLY, CDR2 FYNNEI, per germline. V was cut by 7 bases and J by 2 bases, with 11 bases left in between. Here the CDR3 DNA reads TGTGCCAGCACTACCGTACGACAAGAGACCCAGTACTTC. It yields the protein CASTTVRQETQYF.

The chain links TRBV3-1 (or the pseudogene TRBV3-2) to TRBJ2-7, with D possibly being TRBD1 (6 bases). This CDR3 comprises 15 residues. V was trimmed by 1 base and J by 2 bases, leaving 12 bases between them. The germline gives CDR1 LGHDT, CDR2 YNNKEL (reference sequence). CDR3 residues: CASSQGLGAPYEQYF. In DNA form, the CDR3 reads TGTGCCAGCAGCCAAGGCTTGGGGGCTCCCTACGAGCAGTACTTC.

The J gene is TRBJ1-1, the V gene TRBV7-9; no clear D. Germline V lookup: CDR1 SEHNR, CDR2 FQNEAQ (reference sequence). The CDR3 is 13 residues long. Trimming pared 4 bases from V and 0 bases from J, leaving 6 bases between. CDR3 in amino acids: CASSSPMNTEAFF. For the CDR3, the DNA is TGTGCCAGCAGCTCCCCCATGAACACTGAAGCTTTCTTT. Complete variable domain (other parts from reference TRBV7-9 and TRBJ1-1): DTGVSQNPRHKITKRGQNVTFRCDPISEHNRLYWYRQTLGQGPEFLTYFQNEAQLEKSRLLSDRFSAERPKGSFSTLEIQRTEQGDSAMYLCASSSPMNTEAFFGQGTRLTVV.

The rearrangement links TRBV4-3 to TRBJ2-1, with D tentatively TRBD2 (6 bases). Deletions cut 4 bases from V and 4 bases from J, with 17 bases between. Germline V gene sequence: CDR1 LGHNA, CDR2 YSLEER. CDR3 length: 16 amino acids. The CDR3 here is CASSLAPGTVYNEQFF. The CDR3 DNA sequence: TGCGCCAGCAGCCTTGCCCCCGGGACTGTATACAATGAGCAGTTCTTC.

The V call is TRBV7-2, the J call TRBJ1-2; 9 nucleotides line up with TRBD1. This CDR3 is 14 amino acids long. Germline loops: CDR1 SGHTA, CDR2 FQGNSA. V trimming: 7 bases; J trimming: 3 bases; junction bases outside the gene matches: 6. The chain's CDR3 is CASTPGDRDYGYTF. The CDR3 coding sequence is TGTGCCAGCACCCCCGGGGACAGGGACTATGGCTACACCTTC. Full variable domain (missing parts from reference TRBV7-2 and TRBJ1-2): GAGVSQSPSNKVTEKGKDVELRCDPISGHTALYWYRQSLGQGLEFLIYFQGNSAPDKSGLPSDRFSAERTGGSVSTLTIQRTQQEDSAVYLCASTPGDRDYGYTFGSGTRLTVV.

V and J are TRBV15 and TRBJ1-2; possible D gene TRBD1, 5 bases. Deletions cut 0 bases from V and 3 bases from J, with 11 bases between. The CDR3 runs 15 residues. CDR1 is LNHNV and CDR2 is YYDKDF in the germline V gene (reference sequence). The CDR3 here is CATSRDAGQYYGYTF. As DNA, the CDR3 is TGTGCCACCAGCAGAGATGCAGGGCAATACTATGGCTACACCTTC. The full variable domain, completed using reference TRBV15 and TRBJ1-2, is DAMVIQNPRYQVTQFGKPVTLSCSQTLNHNVMYWYQQKSSQAPKLLFHYYDKDFNNEADTPDNFQSRRPNTSFCFLDIRSPGLGDTAMYLCATSRDAGQYYGYTFGSGTRLTVV.

J is TRBJ2-1 and V is TRBV27; D is perhaps TRBD2 (5 bases). The CDR3 contains 12 residues. Germline values: CDR1 MNHEY, CDR2 SMNVEV (reference sequence). V lost 2 bases, J lost 9 bases, and 8 bases lay in between. The CDR3 here is CASSLTGGEQFF. In DNA form, the CDR3 reads TGTGCCAGCAGTTTAACCGGAGGTGAGCAGTTCTTC.

The chain recombines TRBV4-1 with TRBJ1-2; no clear D gene. Trimming left V 0 bases short and J 8 bases short, with 16 bases between. The CDR3 has 15 residues. Germline V gene lookup returns CDR1 MGHRA and CDR2 YSYEKL. CDR3 sequence: CASSQDEGTLRGYTF. The CDR3 DNA reads as TGCGCCAGCAGCCAAGACGAGGGAACCTTGCGGGGCTACACCTTC.

The V gene is TRBV7-2, the J gene TRBJ2-1; 12 bases are shared with TRBD2. The length of the CDR3 is 15 residues. Germline trimming cut 1 base from V and 8 bases from J; bases unmatched to any gene: 3. Germline values: CDR1 SGHTA, CDR2 FQGNSA. In DNA, the CDR3 is TGTGCCAGCAGCTTAGTGGGACTAGCGGGTGATGAGCAGTTCTTC. Translating it yields CASSLVGLAGDEQFF.

The V gene is TRBV28, the J gene TRBJ2-7; TRBD2 aligns across 9 bases. After removal of 5 bases from V and 4 bases from J, the junction contained 9 bases not matched to a gene. CDR1 MDHEN and CDR2 SYDVKM come from the germline V gene. The CDR3 extends over 15 amino acids. DNA of the CDR3: TGTGCCAGCAGTACCTCGGCGGGAGGGCCTTACGAGCAGTACTTC. Its translation: CASSTSAGGPYEQYF.

CDR3: CASSTSGGIGELFF. DNA for the CDR3: TGTGCCAGTAGTACCTCAGGGGGAATAGGGGAGCTGTTTTTT. The chain has TRBV19 and TRBJ2-2, with 7 nucleotides matching TRBD1. The CDR3 contains 14 residues. Germline loops: CDR1 LNHDA, CDR2 SQIVND (reference sequence). V lost 4 bases to trimming and J lost 8 bases; unmatched junction nucleotides: 7.

CDR3 nucleotide sequence: TGTGCCAGCAGCCCGACTAGAGGCGCACCCACCTACGAGCAGTACTTC. Its translation is CASSPTRGAPTYEQYF. The chain employs TRBV9 and TRBJ2-7; D perhaps matches TRBD2 (6 bases). Germline V gives CDR1 SGDLS, CDR2 YYNGEE. CDR3 length equals 16 residues. Trimming cost V 4 bases and J 2 bases, with 19 bases left between them.

The chain has TRBV18 and TRBJ2-4; 8 nucleotides align to TRBD2. The CDR3 is made up of 16 amino acids. The germline V gene encodes CDR1 KGHSH and CDR2 LQKENI. J lost 3 bases, V lost 1 base, and 5 bases had no gene match. The CDR3 nucleotides read TGTGCCAGCTCACCACGGAATCGGGGGGGCAAAAACATTCAGTACTTC. It translates to CASSPRNRGGKNIQYF.

Concerning this clone itself: Other DNA sequences of this sample code for an identical CDR3. This sequence joins TRBV9 and TRBJ1-1; D possibly corresponds to TRBD1 (5 bases). The CDR3 consists of 13 residues. Germline loops: CDR1 SGDLS, CDR2 YYNGEE. V shed 2 bases and J shed 3 bases, with 8 bases lying between them. This chain's CDR3 is CASSVGGDTEAFF. CDR3 DNA: TGTGCCAGCAGCGTTGGGGGGGACACTGAAGCTTTCTTT.

The genes are TRBV7-2 and TRBJ1-2, with a possible D match to TRBD1 (5 bases). The CDR3 length is 14 residues. With 5 bases removed from V and 3 bases from J, the gap between germline ends came to 13 bases. CDR1 is SGHTA and CDR2 is FQGNSA in the germline V gene. CDR3 sequence reads: CASSKNTGYYGYTF. The CDR3 nucleotides are TGTGCCAGCAGCAAAAACACAGGCTACTATGGCTACACCTTC.

The chain joins TRBV6-2 or TRBV6-3 to TRBJ2-5; 8 bases align to TRBD2. The CDR3 is 16 amino acids. V shed 5 bases and J 4 bases; nucleotides not matched to a gene: 12. CDR1 MNHEY and CDR2 SVGEGT come from the germline V gene. CDR3 region: CASSTRLAPRGETQYF. As DNA, the CDR3 is TGTGCCAGCAGTACAAGACTAGCGCCGAGGGGAGAGACCCAGTACTTC.

V gene TRBV27 combines with J gene TRBJ2-7; D is perhaps TRBD1 (6 bases). CDR1 is MNHEY and CDR2 is SMNVEV in the germline V gene (reference sequence). The CDR3 is made up of 16 amino acids. V was trimmed by 6 bases and J by 5 bases, leaving 23 bases between them. The CDR3 sequence is CASSHTPGHLTHEQYF. The DNA for the CDR3 is TGTGCCAGCAGCCATACTCCGGGACATCTCACCCACGAGCAGTACTTC.

This sequence joins TRBV11-2 and TRBJ1-1; the D gene is possibly TRBD1 (5 bases). The germline CDR1 and CDR2 sequences are SGHAT and FQNNGV. The CDR3 covers 12 residues. The germline V and J ends were trimmed by 2 bases and 11 bases, with 12 bases remaining between them. In DNA form, the CDR3 reads TGTGCCAGCAGCTTACACGAACGGGGGGCTTTCTTT. This translates into CASSLHERGAFF.

J is TRBJ1-1 and V is TRBV6-1; 8 nucleotides agree with TRBD1. V lost 1 base and J lost 7; bases outside the gene matches: 11. Germline CDR1 and CDR2: MNHNS and SASEGT. This CDR3 is built from 16 residues. The CDR3 DNA is TGTGCCAGCAGTGAAGTCTTAGGACAGGGCTTGGATGAAGCTTTCTTT. Amino acid sequence: CASSEVLGQGLDEAFF.

This chain links TRBV28 with TRBJ1-1; 7 nucleotides align to TRBD1. The CDR3 runs 15 residues. Looked up from germline, CDR1 is MDHEN and CDR2 is SYDVKM. The V segment lost 1 base and the J segment 4 bases; nucleotides outside the gene matches: 6. CDR3 residues: CASSLSRGLSTEAFF. The CDR3 coding sequence is TGTGCCAGCAGTTTATCGAGGGGGCTTAGCACTGAAGCTTTCTTT. The entire variable domain, with the rest obtained from reference TRBV28 and TRBJ1-1, is as follows: DVKVTQSSRYLVKRTGEKVFLECVQDMDHENMFWYRQDPGLGLRLIYFSYDVKMKEKGDIPEGYSVSREKKERFSLILESASTNQTSMYLCASSLSRGLSTEAFFGQGTRLTVV.

J is TRBJ1-4 and V is TRBV7-2; 8 bases are shared with TRBD1. From germline, CDR1 is SGHTA and CDR2 FQGNSA. The CDR3 is 16 residues long. The junction had 8 bases not matched to a gene; V was cut back by 5 bases and J by 3 bases. CDR3 sequence: CASSRRGLGANEKLFF. CDR3 nucleotides: TGTGCCAGCAGCCGCAGGGGGCTCGGGGCTAATGAAAAACTGTTTTTT.